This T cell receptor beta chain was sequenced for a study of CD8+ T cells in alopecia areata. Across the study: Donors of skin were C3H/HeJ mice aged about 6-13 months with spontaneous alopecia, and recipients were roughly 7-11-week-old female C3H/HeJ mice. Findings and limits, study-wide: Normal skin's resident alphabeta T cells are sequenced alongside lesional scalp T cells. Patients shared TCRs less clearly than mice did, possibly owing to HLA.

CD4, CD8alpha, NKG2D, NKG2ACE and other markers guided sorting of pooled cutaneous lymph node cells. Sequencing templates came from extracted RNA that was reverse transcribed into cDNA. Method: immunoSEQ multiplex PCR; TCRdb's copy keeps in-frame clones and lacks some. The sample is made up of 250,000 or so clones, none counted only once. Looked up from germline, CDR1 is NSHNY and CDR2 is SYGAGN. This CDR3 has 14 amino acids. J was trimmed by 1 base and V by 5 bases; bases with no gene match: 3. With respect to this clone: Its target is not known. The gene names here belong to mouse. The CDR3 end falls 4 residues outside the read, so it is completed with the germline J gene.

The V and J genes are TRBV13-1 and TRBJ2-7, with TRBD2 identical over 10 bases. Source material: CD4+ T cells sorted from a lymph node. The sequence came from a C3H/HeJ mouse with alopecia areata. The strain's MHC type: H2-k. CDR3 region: CASRAGGASYEQYF. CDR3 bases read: TGTGCCAGCAGGGCTGGGGGGGCATCCTAT.